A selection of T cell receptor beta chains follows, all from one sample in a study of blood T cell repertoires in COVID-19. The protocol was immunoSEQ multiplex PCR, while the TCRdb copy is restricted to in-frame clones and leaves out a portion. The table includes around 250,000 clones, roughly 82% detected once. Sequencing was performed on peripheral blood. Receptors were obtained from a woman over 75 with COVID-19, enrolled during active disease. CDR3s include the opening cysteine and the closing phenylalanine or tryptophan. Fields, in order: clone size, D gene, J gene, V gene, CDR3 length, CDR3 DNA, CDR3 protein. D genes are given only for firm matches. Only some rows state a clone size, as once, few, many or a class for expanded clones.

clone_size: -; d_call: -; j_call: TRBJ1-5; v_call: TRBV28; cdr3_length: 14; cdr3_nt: TGTGCCAGCAGTTCGACAGAGGGGGGGAGGCCCCAGCATTTT; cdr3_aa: CASSSTEGGRPQHF
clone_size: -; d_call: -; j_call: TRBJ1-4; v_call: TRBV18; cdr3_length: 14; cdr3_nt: TGTGCCAGCTCCCCCGGTGCAACTAATGAAAAACTGTTTTTT; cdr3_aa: CASSPGATNEKLFF
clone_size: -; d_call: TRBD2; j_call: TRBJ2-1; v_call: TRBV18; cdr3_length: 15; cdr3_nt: TGTGCCAGCTCACCGACTAGCGGCTCCTACAATGAGCAGTTCTTC; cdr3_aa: CASSPTSGSYNEQFF
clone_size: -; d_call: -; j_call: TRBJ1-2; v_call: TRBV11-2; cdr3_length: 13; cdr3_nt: TGTGCCAGCAGCCCCTCGGGACTCTATGGCTACACCTTC; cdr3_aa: CASSPSGLYGYTF
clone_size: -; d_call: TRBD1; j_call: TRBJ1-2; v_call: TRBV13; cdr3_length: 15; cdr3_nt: TGTGCCAGCAGCTCCACACAGGGGGCGGACTATGGCTACACCTTC; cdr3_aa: CASSSTQGADYGYTF
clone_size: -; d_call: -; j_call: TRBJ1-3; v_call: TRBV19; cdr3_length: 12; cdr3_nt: TGTGCCAGTGAGAGCTCTGGAAACACCATATATTTT; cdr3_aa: CASESSGNTIYF
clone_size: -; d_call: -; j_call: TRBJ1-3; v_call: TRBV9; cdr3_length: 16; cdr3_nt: TGTGCCAGCAGCGTAGCCAACTACTACTCTGGAAACACCATATATTTT; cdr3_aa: CASSVANYYSGNTIYF
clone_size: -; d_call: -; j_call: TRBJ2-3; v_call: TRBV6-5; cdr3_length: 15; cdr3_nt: TGTGCCAGCAGTTACGTAGGGGGATACACAGATACGCAGTATTTT; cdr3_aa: CASSYVGGYTDTQYF
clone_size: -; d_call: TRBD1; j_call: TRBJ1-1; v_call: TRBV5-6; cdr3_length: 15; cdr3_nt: TGTGCCAGCAGCAGACAGGGGAAGAGTTGGACTGAAGCTTTCTTT; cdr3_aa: CASSRQGKSWTEAFF
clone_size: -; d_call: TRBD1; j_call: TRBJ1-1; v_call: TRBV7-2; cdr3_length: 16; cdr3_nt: TGTGCCAGCAGCTTAAGTCCGAACAGGGGGGGCACTGAAGCTTTCTTT; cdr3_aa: CASSLSPNRGGTEAFF
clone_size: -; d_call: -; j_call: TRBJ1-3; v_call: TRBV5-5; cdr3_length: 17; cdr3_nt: TGTGCCAGCAGCTTGGGCCCACAGGGAACATCTGGAAACACCATATATTTT; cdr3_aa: CASSLGPQGTSGNTIYF
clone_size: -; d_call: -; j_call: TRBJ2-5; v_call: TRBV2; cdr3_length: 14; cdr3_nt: TGTGCCAGCAGTGAAGGAGAGCGGCCCAAGACCCAGTACTTC; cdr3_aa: CASSEGERPKTQYF
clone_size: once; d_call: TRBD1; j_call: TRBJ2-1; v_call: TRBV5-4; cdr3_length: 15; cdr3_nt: TGTGCCAGCAGCGTTGGACAGGGAAACTACAATGAGCAGTTCTTC; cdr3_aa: CASSVGQGNYNEQFF
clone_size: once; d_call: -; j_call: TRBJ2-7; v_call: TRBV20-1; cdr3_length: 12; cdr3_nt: TGCAGTGCTAGTCGGGGGTCCTACGAGCAGTACTTC; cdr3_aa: CSASRGSYEQYF
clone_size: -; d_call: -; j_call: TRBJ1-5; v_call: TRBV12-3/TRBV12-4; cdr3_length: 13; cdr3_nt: TGTGCCAGCAGGTATACTCCCAATCAGCCCCAGCATTTT; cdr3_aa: CASRYTPNQPQHF
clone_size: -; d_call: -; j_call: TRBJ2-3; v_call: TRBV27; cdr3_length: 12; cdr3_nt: TGTGCCAGCAGTTCCGTTGAGGATACGCAGTATTTT; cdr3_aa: CASSSVEDTQYF
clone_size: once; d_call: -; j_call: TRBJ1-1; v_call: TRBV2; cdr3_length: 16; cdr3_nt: TGTGCCAGCACTAGGGAGGCAAAAGGTGGGCCAACTGAAGCTTTCTTT; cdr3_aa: CASTREAKGGPTEAFF
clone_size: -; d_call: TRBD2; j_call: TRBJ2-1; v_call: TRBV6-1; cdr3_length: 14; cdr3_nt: TGTGCCAGCAGTGAGGCGGGGGGGCCAGATGAGCAGTTCTTC; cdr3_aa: CASSEAGGPDEQFF
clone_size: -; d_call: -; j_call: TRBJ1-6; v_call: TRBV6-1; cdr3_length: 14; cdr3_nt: TGTGCCAGCAGCCTCGGGACAAATAATTCACTCCTCCACTTT; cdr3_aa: CASSLGTNNSLLHF
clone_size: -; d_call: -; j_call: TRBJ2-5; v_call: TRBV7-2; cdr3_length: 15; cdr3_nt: TGTGCCAGCAGCTTATTTAGGCAGGGGCAAGAGACCCAGTACTTC; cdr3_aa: CASSLFRQGQETQYF
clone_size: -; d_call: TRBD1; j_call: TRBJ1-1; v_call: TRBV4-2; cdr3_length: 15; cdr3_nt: TGTGCCAGCAGCCAAGATGATAGGGGACAGGGAGGAGCTTTCTTT; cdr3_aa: CASSQDDRGQGGAFF
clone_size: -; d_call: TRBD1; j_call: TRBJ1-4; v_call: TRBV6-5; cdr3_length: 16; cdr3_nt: TGTGCCAGCAGTTACCGCCTGGGACAGGGAGGTGAAAAACTGTTTTTT; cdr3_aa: CASSYRLGQGGEKLFF
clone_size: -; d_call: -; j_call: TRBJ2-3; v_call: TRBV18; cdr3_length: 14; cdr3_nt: TGTGCCAGCTCACCACCTGTTGGGTCGGGTACGCAGTATTTT; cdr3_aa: CASSPPVGSGTQYF
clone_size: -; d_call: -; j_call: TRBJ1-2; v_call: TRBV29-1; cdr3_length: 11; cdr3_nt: TGCAGCACGGGGGATCAGGATGGCTACACCTTC; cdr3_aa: CSTGDQDGYTF
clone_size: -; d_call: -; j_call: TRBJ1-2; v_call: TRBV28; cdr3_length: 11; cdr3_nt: TGTGCCAGCACATCTCAGCGGGGCTACACCTTC; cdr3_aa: CASTSQRGYTF
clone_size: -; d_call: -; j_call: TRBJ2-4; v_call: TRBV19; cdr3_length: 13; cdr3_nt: TGTGCCAGTAGTACCAAGGGGTCTCCGATTCAGTACTTC; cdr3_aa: CASSTKGSPIQYF
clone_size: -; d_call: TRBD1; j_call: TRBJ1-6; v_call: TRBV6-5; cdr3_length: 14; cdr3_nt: TGTGCCAGCACCCCAGACAGGGAGAATTCACCCCTCCACTTT; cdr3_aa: CASTPDRENSPLHF
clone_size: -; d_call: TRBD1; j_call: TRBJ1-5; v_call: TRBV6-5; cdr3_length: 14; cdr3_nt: TGTGCCAGTGGGACAGGGGCGTATAATCAGCCCCAGCATTTT; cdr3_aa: CASGTGAYNQPQHF
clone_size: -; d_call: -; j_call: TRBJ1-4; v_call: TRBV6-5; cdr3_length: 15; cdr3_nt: TGTGCCAGCAGTTACGGCAGTCCAACTAATGAAAAACTGTTTTTT; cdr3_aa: CASSYGSPTNEKLFF
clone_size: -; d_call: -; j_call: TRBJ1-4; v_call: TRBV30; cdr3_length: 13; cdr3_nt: TGTGCCTGGACCCGCGAACTAGGTGAAAAACTGTTTTTT; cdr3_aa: CAWTRELGEKLFF
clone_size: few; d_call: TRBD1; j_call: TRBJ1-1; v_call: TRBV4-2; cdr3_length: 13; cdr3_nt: TGTGCCAGCATGGGACAGGGGGCGGGTGAAGCTTTCTTT; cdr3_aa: CASMGQGAGEAFF
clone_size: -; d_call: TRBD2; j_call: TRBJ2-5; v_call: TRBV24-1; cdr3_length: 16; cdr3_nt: TGTGCCACCAGTGATTCCTTGCGGGGGGGCCAGGAGACCCAGTACTTC; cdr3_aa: CATSDSLRGGQETQYF